Here is one T cell receptor beta chain with its context. Its antigen remains unidentified. The sample is drawn from a study of OX40 agonist ivuxolimab in advanced cancers. On the study more broadly: It was ivuxolimab, an agonistic anti-OX40 (CD134) antibody, that patients were treated with. Patients with prior anti-PD-1, anti-PD-L1 or anti-CTLA-4 therapy were eligible; approximately 40% had some. The study's findings and limits: Partial responders treated at 0.1-3.0 mg/kg exhibited clonal expansion among the lowest measured.

The table came from immunoSEQ multiplex PCR; TCRdb's copy has only in-frame clones and leaves some out. The data hold some 27,000 clones, with roughly 79% observed a single time. CDR1 is SGHNT, CDR2 YYREEE, per germline (reference sequence). This CDR3 has 13 residues. With V trimmed by 4 bases and J by 6 bases, 4 bases remained unmatched. V and J are TRBV5-4 and TRBJ2-1; 7 bases align to TRBD1. The TCR was taken from an adult with an advanced solid tumor such as melanoma, head and neck, liver or kidney cancer. This specimen consisted of CD4+ or CD8+ T cells sorted from blood, obtained in a trial of the OX40 agonist ivuxolimab. CDR3 region: CASSRDRFNEQFF. CDR3 DNA: TGTGCCAGCAGCCGGGACAGATTCAATGAGCAGTTCTTC.